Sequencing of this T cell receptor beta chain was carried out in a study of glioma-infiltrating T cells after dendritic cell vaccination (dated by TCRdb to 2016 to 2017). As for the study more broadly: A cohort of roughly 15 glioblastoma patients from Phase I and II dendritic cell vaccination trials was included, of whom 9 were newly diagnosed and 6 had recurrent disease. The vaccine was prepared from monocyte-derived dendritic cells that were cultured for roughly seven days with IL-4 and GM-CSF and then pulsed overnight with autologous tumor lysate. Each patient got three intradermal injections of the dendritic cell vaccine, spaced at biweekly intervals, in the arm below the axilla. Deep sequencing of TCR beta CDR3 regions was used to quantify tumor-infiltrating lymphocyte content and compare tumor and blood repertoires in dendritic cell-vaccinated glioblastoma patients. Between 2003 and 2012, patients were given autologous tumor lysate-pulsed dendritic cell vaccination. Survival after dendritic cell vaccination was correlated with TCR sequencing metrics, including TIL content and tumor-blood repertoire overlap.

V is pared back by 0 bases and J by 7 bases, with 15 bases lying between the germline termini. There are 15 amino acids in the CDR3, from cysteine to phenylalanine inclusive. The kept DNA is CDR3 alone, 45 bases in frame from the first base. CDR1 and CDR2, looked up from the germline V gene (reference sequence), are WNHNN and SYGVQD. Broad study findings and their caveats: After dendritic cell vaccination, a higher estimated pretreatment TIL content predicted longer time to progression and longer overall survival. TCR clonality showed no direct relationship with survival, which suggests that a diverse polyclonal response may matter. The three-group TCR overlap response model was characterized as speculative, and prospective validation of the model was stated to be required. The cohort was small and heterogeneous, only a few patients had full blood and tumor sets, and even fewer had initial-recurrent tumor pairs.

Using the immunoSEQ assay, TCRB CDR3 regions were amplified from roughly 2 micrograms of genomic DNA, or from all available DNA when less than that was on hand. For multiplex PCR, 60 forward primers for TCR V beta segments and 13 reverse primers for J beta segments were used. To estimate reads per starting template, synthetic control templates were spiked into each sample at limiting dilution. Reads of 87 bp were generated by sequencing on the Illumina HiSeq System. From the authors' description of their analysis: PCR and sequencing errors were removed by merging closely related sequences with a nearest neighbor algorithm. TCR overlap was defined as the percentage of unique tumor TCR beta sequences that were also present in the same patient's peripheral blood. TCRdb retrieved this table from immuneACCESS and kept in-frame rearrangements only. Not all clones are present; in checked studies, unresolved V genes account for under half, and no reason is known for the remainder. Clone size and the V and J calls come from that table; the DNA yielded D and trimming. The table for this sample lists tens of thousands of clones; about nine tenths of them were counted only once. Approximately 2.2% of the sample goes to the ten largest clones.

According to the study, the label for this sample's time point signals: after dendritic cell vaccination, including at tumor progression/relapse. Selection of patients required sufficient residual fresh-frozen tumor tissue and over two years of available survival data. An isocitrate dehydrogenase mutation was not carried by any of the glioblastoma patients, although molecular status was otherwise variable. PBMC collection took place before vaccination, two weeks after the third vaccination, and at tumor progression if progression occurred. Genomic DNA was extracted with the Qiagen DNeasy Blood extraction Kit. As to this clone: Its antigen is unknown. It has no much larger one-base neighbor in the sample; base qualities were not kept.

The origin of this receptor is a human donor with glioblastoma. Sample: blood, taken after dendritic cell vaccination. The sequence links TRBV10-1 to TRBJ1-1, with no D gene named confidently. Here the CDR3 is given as CASSESSRSRLEAFF. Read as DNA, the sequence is TGCGCCAGCAGTGAGTCTTCGAGGAGCCGTCTTGAAGCTTTCTTT.